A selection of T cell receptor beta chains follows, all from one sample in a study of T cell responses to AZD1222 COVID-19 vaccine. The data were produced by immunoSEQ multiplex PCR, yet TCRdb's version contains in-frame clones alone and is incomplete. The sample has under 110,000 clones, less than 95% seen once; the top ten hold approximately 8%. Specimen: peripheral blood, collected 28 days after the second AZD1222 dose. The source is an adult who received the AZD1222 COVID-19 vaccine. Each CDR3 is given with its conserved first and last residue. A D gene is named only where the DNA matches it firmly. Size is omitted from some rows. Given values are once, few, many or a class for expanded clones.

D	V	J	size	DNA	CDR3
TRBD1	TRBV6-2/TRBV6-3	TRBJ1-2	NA	TGTGCCAGCAGTTACTCTACAGGGGGCTATGGCTACACCTTC	CASSYSTGGYGYTF
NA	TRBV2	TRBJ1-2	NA	TGTGCCAGCAGTGAAAGGGCATCTGCTAGGGGCTACACCTTC	CASSERASARGYTF
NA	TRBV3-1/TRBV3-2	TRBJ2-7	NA	TGTGCCAGCAGCCAAGGAGTAGTATTTTCCTACGAGCAGTACTTC	CASSQGVVFSYEQYF
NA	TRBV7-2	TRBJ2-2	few	TGTGCCAGCAGCTCCCGACCCCAGGCGTCGGGGGAGCTGTTTTTT	CASSSRPQASGELFF
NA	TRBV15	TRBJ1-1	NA	TGTGCCACCAGCAGAGTGGGGCAGCGAGGGACTGAAGCTTTCTTT	CATSRVGQRGTEAFF
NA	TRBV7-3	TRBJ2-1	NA	TGTGCCAGCGGGTGGGGTGGCGAGCAGTTCTTC	CASGWGGEQFF
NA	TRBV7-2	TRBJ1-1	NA	TGTGCCAGCAGCTTAAACCAGCCAGGGGAAGGTACTGAAGCTTTCTTT	CASSLNQPGEGTEAFF
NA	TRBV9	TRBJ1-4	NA	TGTGCCAGCAGCGGCTCGACTGGTCAACAAGAAAAACTGTTTTTT	CASSGSTGQQEKLFF
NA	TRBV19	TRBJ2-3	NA	TGTGCCAGTAATGTCGGGGTGGTTGCAGATACGCAGTATTTT	CASNVGVVADTQYF
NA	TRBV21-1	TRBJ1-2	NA	TGTGCCAGCAGCAGGACAGGTACCTCCCCCGGCTACACCTTC	CASSRTGTSPGYTF
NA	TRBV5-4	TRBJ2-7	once	TGTGCCAGCAGCTCTTCAGGGGACTCCTACGAGCAGTACTTC	CASSSSGDSYEQYF
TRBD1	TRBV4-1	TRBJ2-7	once	TGCGCCAGCAGCCAGACCGGGACAGGGGCCCGGGAGCAGTACTTC	CASSQTGTGAREQYF
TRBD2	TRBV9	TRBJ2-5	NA	TGTGCCAGCAGCCCGGGGACTAGCGGGGGGGCCCCACAAGAGACCCAGTACTTC	CASSPGTSGGAPQETQYF
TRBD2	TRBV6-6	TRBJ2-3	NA	TGTGCCAGCAGTTTTGGGACTAGCGGGGGTTGGGATACGCAGTATTTT	CASSFGTSGGWDTQYF
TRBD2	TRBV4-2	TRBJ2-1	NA	TGTGCCAGCAGCCAAGTAGCGGGGGGCCAATACAATGAGCAGTTCTTC	CASSQVAGGQYNEQFF
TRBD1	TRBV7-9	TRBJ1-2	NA	TGTGCCAGCAGCTTAAACACAGGGGGGAATGGCTACACCTTC	CASSLNTGGNGYTF
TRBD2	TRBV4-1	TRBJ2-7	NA	TGCGCCAGCAGCCCTAGCGGGGCAACATCCTACGAGCAGTACTTC	CASSPSGATSYEQYF
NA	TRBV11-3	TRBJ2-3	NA	TGTGCCAGCAGCTTAGGATGGGGCACAGATACGCAGTATTTT	CASSLGWGTDTQYF
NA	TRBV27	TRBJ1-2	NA	TGTGCCAGCAGTTTATTTGGCGGCAGGGCCCTCTATGGCTACACCTTC	CASSLFGGRALYGYTF
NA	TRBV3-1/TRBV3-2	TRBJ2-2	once	TGTGCCAGCAGCCATGCTGTTCTTGGGGCAACCGGGGAGCTGTTTTTT	CASSHAVLGATGELFF
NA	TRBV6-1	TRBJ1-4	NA	TGTGCCAGCAGTGAAGGGACAACGAGGACTAATGAAAAACTGTTTTTT	CASSEGTTRTNEKLFF
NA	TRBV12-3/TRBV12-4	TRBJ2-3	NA	TGTGCCAGCAGTTTCATAGGCACAGATACGCAGTATTTT	CASSFIGTDTQYF
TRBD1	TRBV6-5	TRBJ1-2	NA	TGTGCCAGCACCGACAGGGGTTATGGCTACACCTTC	CASTDRGYGYTF
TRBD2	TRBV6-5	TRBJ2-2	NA	TGTGCCAGCAGTTACTCGCTAGCGGGGGCCGGGGAGCTGTTTTTT	CASSYSLAGAGELFF
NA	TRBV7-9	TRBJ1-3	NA	TGTGCCAGCAGCTCCCTCGGGGCAGTTGGTGGAAACACCATATATTTT	CASSSLGAVGGNTIYF
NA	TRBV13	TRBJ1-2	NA	TGTGCCAGCAGCCGCCACTATGGCTACACCTTC	CASSRHYGYTF
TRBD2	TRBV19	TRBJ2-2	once	TGTGCCAGTAGTATACCCTCCGGGGGGGCCGGGGAGCTGTTTTTT	CASSIPSGGAGELFF
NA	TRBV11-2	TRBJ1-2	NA	TGTGCCAGCAGCTTAGCCAAGACAGGTCGGGCCTATGGCTACACCTTC	CASSLAKTGRAYGYTF
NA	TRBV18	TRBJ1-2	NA	TGTGCCAGCTCCCCCGACGGGAACGATGGCTACACCTTC	CASSPDGNDGYTF
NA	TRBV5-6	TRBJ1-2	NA	TGTGCCAGCAGCTTAGACGGATCCTATGGCTACACCTTC	CASSLDGSYGYTF
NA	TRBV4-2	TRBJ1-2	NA	TGTGCCAGCAGCCAAGAAGGTGGGGCAGGGAAAGGCTACACCTTC	CASSQEGGAGKGYTF
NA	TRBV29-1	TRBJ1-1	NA	TGCAGCGTCAGGTGGAACACTGAAGCTTTCTTT	CSVRWNTEAFF
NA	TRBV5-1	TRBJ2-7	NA	TGCGCCAGCAGCATGGGCAGGTACGAGCAGTACTTC	CASSMGRYEQYF
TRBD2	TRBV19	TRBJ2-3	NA	TGTGCCAGTAGTATGGGGGGGGCAGATACGCAGTATTTT	CASSMGGADTQYF
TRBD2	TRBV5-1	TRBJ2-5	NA	TGCGCCAGCAGCTCCTACGCGGGGGGGCCACAAGAGACCCAGTACTTC	CASSSYAGGPQETQYF
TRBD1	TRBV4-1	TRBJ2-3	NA	TGCGCCAGCAGCCAAGAAGAGGGGGCTGTGCGGGCGGATACGCAGTATTTT	CASSQEEGAVRADTQYF
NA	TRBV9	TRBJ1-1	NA	TGTGCCAGCAGCCCGGGGAGGGGACTCACTGAAGCTTTCTTT	CASSPGRGLTEAFF
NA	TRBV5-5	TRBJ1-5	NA	TGTGCCAGCACCGTGGCGGGGAGAAATCAGCCCCAGCATTTT	CASTVAGRNQPQHF
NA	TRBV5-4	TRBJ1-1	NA	TGTGCCAGCAGCTTGGGGGAGGGCAGGGTCGGGACTGAAGCTTTCTTT	CASSLGEGRVGTEAFF